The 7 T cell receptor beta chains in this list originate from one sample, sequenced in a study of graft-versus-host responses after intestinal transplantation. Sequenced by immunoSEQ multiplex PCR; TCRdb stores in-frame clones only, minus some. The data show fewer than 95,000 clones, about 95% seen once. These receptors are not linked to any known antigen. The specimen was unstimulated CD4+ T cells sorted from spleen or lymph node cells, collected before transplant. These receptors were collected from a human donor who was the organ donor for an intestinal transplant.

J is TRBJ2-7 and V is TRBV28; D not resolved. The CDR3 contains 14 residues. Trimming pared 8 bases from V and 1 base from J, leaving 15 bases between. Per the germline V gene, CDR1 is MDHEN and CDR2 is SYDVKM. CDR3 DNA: TGTGCCAGCGGAAAGGACCTTCTTTCCTACGAGCAGTACTTC. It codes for CASGKDLLSYEQYF.

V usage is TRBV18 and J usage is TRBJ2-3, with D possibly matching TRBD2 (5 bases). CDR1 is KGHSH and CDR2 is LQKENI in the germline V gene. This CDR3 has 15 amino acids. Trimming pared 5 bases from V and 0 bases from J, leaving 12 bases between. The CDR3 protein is CASSATWTSTDTQYF. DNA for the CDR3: TGTGCCAGCTCAGCTACGTGGACTAGCACAGATACGCAGTATTTT.

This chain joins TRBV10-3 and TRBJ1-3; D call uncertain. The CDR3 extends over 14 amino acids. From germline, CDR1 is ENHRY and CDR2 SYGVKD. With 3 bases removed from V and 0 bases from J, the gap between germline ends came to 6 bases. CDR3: CAISDPTSGNTIYF. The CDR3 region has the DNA TGTGCCATCAGTGACCCGACCTCTGGAAACACCATATATTTT.

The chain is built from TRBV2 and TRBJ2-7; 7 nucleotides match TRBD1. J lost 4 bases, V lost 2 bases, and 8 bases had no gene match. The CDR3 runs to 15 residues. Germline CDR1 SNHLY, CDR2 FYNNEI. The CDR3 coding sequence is TGTGCCAGCAGTGAACAGGGGGTTTTTATTTACGAGCAGTACTTC. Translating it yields CASSEQGVFIYEQYF.

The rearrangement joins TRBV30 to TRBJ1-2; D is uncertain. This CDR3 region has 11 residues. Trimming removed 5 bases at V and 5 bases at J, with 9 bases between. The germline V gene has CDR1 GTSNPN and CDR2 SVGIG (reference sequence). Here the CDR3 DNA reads TGTGCCTGGGGTCGGCGGTATGGCTACACCTTC. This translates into CAWGRRYGYTF.

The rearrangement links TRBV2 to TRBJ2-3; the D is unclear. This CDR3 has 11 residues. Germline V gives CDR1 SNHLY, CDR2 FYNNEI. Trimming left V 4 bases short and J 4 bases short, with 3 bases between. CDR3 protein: CASSASDTQYF. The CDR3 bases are TGTGCCAGCAGTGCATCAGATACGCAGTATTTT.

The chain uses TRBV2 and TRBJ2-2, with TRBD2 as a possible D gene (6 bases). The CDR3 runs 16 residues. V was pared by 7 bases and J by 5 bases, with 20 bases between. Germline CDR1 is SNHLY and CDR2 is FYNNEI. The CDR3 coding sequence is TGTGCCAGCATTAGCAGGGCCTTTCGGGGGACCGGGGAGCTGTTTTTT. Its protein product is CASISRAFRGTGELFF. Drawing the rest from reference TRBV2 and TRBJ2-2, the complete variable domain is EPEVTQTPSHQVTQMGQEVILRCVPISNHLYFYWYRQILGQKVEFLVSFYNNEISEKSEIFDDQFSVERPDGSNFTLKIRSTKLEDSAMYFCASISRAFRGTGELFFGEGSRLTVL.